Shown below are 15 T cell receptor beta chains from a single sample sequenced in a study of patients and donors after allogeneic stem cell transplantation (TCRdb year 2020). Receptor amplification or capture employed RT-PCR. Instrument on record: NextSeq 550. TCRdb passed the public sequencing reads through fastp at Q25 and MiXCR, retaining productive beta sequences. Rows merge per CDR3 protein into single entries with the most common DNA and genes. The sample table holds roughly 940,000 distinct CDR3 sequences, of which roughly 18% were seen once. The ten largest clones capture roughly 6.4% of the sample. Sequenced sample: blood, either unsorted or a sorted T cell fraction (not recorded which). The receptors derive from a human donor who was either an allogeneic HSCT recipient or a stem cell or donor lymphocyte infusion donor (not recorded which). It is not recorded whose cells these are; they may come from a transplant donor.

In this sample, this clonotype turned up a few times. This chain links TRBV10-3 with TRBJ2-5, with D possibly TRBD1 on 5 matching bases. Deletions cut 4 bases from V and 5 bases from J, with 14 bases between. Germline loops: CDR1 ENHRY, CDR2 SYGVKD. The CDR3 is 14 amino acids. CDR3 DNA: TGTGCCATCAGTGTCGGGCAGGGTTTGGAGACCCAGTACTTC. Protein: CAISVGQGLETQYF.

The J gene is TRBJ2-5, the V gene TRBV29-1; 7 nucleotides match TRBD1. V gave up 6 bases and J gave up 5 bases; unmatched junction bases: 9. Germline lookup yields CDR1 SQVTM and CDR2 ANQGSEA. The CDR3 is 13 residues long. CDR3 DNA sequence: TGCAGCGTCTTGGGACAGTCTGGCGAGACCCAGTACTTC. Amino acids: CSVLGQSGETQYF.

This clonotype was seen a few times. The J gene is TRBJ1-5, the V gene TRBV29-1; TRBD1 matches 8 bases. The V segment lost 6 bases and the J segment 5 bases; nucleotides outside the gene matches: 9. The CDR3 contains 14 residues. Germline values: CDR1 SQVTM, CDR2 ANQGSEA. CDR3: CSVDTGGADQPQHF. In DNA, the CDR3 is TGCAGCGTAGATACAGGGGGTGCTGATCAGCCCCAGCATTTT.

This clonotype has just a few counts. V is TRBV7-2 and J is TRBJ1-2; 9 bases are a match to TRBD1. V was pared by 1 base and J by 5 bases, with 5 bases of the junction left unmatched. The CDR3 has 15 residues. Germline V lookup: CDR1 SGHTA, CDR2 FQGNSA. For the CDR3, the DNA is TGTGCCAGCAGCTTAGAACAGGGGGCTGTATATGGCTACACCTTC. This codes for CASSLEQGAVYGYTF. The full variable domain, in which reference TRBV7-2 and TRBJ1-2 provide the parts outside the CDR3, is GAGVSQSPSNKVTEKGKDVELRCDPISGHTALYWYRQSLGQGLEFLIYFQGNSAPDKSGLPSDRFSAERTGGSVSTLTIQRTQQEDSAVYLCASSLEQGAVYGYTFGSGTRLTVV.

This clonotype was detected a few times. The CDR3: CASSVKGAGETQYF. CDR3 nucleotides: TGTGCCAGCAGCGTGAAAGGGGCTGGGGAGACCCAGTACTTC. The J gene is TRBJ2-5, the V gene TRBV9; tentative D call: TRBD1 (5 bases). CDR3 size: 14 residues. Germline values: CDR1 SGDLS, CDR2 YYNGEE. The germline V and J ends were trimmed by 2 bases and 5 bases, with 13 bases remaining between them. The full variable domain, in which reference TRBV9 and TRBJ2-5 provide the parts outside the CDR3, is DSGVTQTPKHLITATGQRVTLRCSPRSGDLSVYWYQQSLDQGLQFLIQYYNGEERAKGNILERFSAQQFPDLHSELNLSSLELGDSALYFCASSVKGAGETQYFGPGTRLLVL.

This clonotype was detected a few times. The CDR3 loop is CASSTRTGGGFYEQYF. CDR3 nucleotide sequence: TGTGCCAGCAGCACAAGGACAGGGGGGGGGTTCTACGAGCAGTACTTC. The chain has TRBV11-2 and TRBJ2-7; TRBD1 agrees at 10 bases. Trimming cost V 5 bases and J 3 bases; bases outside gene matches: 10. Germline-derived CDR1 and CDR2 are SGHAT and FQNNGV. This CDR3 has 16 amino acids.

This clonotype has at least ten counts. This sequence joins TRBV11-2 and TRBJ2-3, with TRBD2 matching 7 bases. CDR1 and CDR2 from the germline V gene are SGHAT and FQNNGV. After removal of 5 bases from V and 2 bases from J, the junction contained 13 bases not matched to a gene. CDR3 size: 17 residues. The CDR3 nucleotides are TGTGCCAGCAGCCCGACGGGTGGGACTAACCACACAGATACGCAGTATTTT. Encoded protein: CASSPTGGTNHTDTQYF.

This clonotype was picked up many times. The rearrangement links TRBV24-1 to TRBJ2-1; weak D call: TRBD2 (5 bases). The CDR3 runs to 17 residues. Germline lookup yields CDR1 KGHDR and CDR2 SFDVKD. Trimming stripped 3 bases from V and 0 bases from J, with 14 bases between. The CDR3 coding sequence is TGTGCCACCAGTGATCCGGACGGGGATAGCTCCTACAATGAGCAGTTCTTC. Protein sequence: CATSDPDGDSSYNEQFF.

This clonotype was seen a handful of times. The chain combines TRBV24-1 with TRBJ1-2; D is unresolved. Trimming cost V 4 bases and J 4 bases, with 12 bases left between them. Per germline, CDR1 KGHDR and CDR2 SFDVKD. The CDR3 loop spans 14 amino acids. CDR3 residues: CATSDPRNSYGYTF. CDR3 coding DNA: TGTGCCACCAGTGACCCGAGAAACTCCTATGGCTACACCTTC.

This clonotype was observed a few times. The V call is TRBV12-3 or TRBV12-4, the J call TRBJ2-5, with 8 positions matching TRBD1. Unmatched junction bases numbered 20, after V lost 6 bases and J lost 5 bases. CDR3 size: 18 residues. In DNA form, the CDR3 reads TGTGCCAGCAGCCCAGGGGGCGTTAATATTAATTTTAAGGAGACCCAGTACTTC. Amino acid sequence: CASSPGGVNINFKETQYF.

The table lists this clonotype with a few counts. This chain connects TRBV27 to TRBJ2-1; 10 nucleotides line up with TRBD2. V trimming: 7 bases; J trimming: 2 bases; junction bases outside the gene matches: 8. In germline, CDR1 is MNHEY, CDR2 SMNVEV (reference sequence). The CDR3 is 16 residues long. CDR3 in DNA: TGTGCCAGCACCTTTTTAGCGGGAGGAACCTACAATGAGCAGTTCTTC. Translated, it gives CASTFLAGGTYNEQFF.

This clonotype was recorded many times. The J gene is TRBJ2-1, the V gene TRBV12-3 or TRBV12-4; D is unclear. Trimming cost V 8 bases and J 7 bases, with 9 bases left between them. This CDR3 comprises 11 residues. The CDR3 DNA sequence: TGTGCCAGCTTATCGAGGAATGAGCAGTTCTTC. Translation: CASLSRNEQFF.

The sample holds a few counts of this clonotype. The chain has TRBV7-2 and TRBJ2-1, with D perhaps matching TRBD1 or TRBD2 (7 bases each). Germline assignment: CDR1 SGHTA and CDR2 FQGNSA. The V gene lost 8 bases and the J gene lost 4 bases, with 18 bases spanning the gap. This CDR3 has 15 amino acids. CDR3 sequence: CASHRGRGIYNEQFF. The CDR3 nucleotides read TGTGCCAGCCATAGGGGGCGGGGGATTTACAATGAGCAGTTCTTC.

This clonotype was recorded a few times. The rearrangement uses TRBV20-1 and TRBJ1-2; 7 bases are shared with TRBD1. Trimming removed 6 bases from V and 4 bases from J; junction bases left unmatched: 8. The germline V gene has CDR1 DFQATT and CDR2 SNEGSKA (reference sequence). CDR3 length equals 13 residues. CDR3: CSAATGLGYGYTF. The CDR3 coding sequence is TGCAGTGCCGCGACAGGGCTTGGCTATGGCTACACCTTC.

This clonotype has only a few counts. The gene calls are TRBV9 and TRBJ2-1; possible D gene TRBD2, 5 bases. Trimming removed 3 bases from V and 6 bases from J, with 7 bases in between. CDR1 is SGDLS, CDR2 YYNGEE, per germline. This CDR3 is built from 12 residues. The DNA of the CDR3 is TGTGCCAGCAGCGCGGGATCCAATGAGCAGTTCTTC. Encoded protein: CASSAGSNEQFF.